This is a list of T cell receptor beta chains from one sample in a study of blood T cell repertoires in COVID-19. The repertoire was sequenced with immunoSEQ multiplex PCR; TCRdb's copy has only in-frame clones and lacks some. The table shows fewer than 500,000 clones, with roughly four fifths occurring only once. The sequenced sample consisted of peripheral blood. These receptors came from a human donor with acute or convalescent COVID-19. The donor label of this sample is uncertain. Both conserved end residues are part of each CDR3. The order of the fields is clone size, J gene, D gene, V gene, CDR3 DNA, CDR3 protein. A D gene is named only where the DNA matches it firmly. The listing skips clone size in some rows; elsewhere it reads once, few, many or a size class.

NA,TRBJ1-6,NA,TRBV4-1,TGCGCCAGCAGCCAATACAATCCCCCTGATTCACCCCTCCACTTT,CASSQYNPPDSPLHF
NA,TRBJ2-1,TRBD2,TRBV9,TGTGCCAGCAGCTTACTATTAGCGGGGGGGAACAATGAGCAGTTCTTC,CASSLLLAGGNNEQFF
NA,TRBJ1-1,NA,TRBV4-1,TGCGCCAGCAGCCAACCGACAGTAAAAGGAGCTTTCTTT,CASSQPTVKGAFF
NA,TRBJ2-7,TRBD1,TRBV9,TGTGCCAGCAGCGTAGGACAGGGTCCCTACTACGAGCAGTACTTC,CASSVGQGPYYEQYF
NA,TRBJ2-7,NA,TRBV19,TGTGCCAGTAGTATAGTTCAGGGTAGTCGGGACGAGCAGTACTTC,CASSIVQGSRDEQYF
NA,TRBJ1-2,NA,TRBV3-1/TRBV3-2,TGTGCCAGCAGCCACCACGGGGGAGCTAACTATGGCTACACCTTC,CASSHHGGANYGYTF
NA,TRBJ1-1,NA,TRBV30,TGTGCCTGGGGGAGCGGGGGAGGGTCTGAAGCTTTCTTT,CAWGSGGGSEAFF
NA,TRBJ1-1,NA,TRBV5-1,TGCGCCAGCAGCTTGGGTTACAGGATGAACACTGAAGCTTTCTTT,CASSLGYRMNTEAFF
NA,TRBJ1-2,NA,TRBV9,TGTGCCAGCAGCGTAGAGGCAGGGTCCCTCTATGGCTACACCTTC,CASSVEAGSLYGYTF
NA,TRBJ1-2,TRBD1,TRBV6-2/TRBV6-3,TGTGCCAGCAGTAACCGGGACAGGGACTACACCTTC,CASSNRDRDYTF
NA,TRBJ1-6,TRBD1,TRBV7-2,TGTGCCAGCAGCTTAGTGGCGCAGGGGGCTAATTCACCCCTCCACTTT,CASSLVAQGANSPLHF
NA,TRBJ1-4,NA,TRBV6-5,TGTGCCAGCCGGCGGGGGAATGAAAAACTGTTTTTT,CASRRGNEKLFF
NA,TRBJ2-3,TRBD2,TRBV24-1,TGTGCCACCAGTGCTCCCCCGGGAGCGGGAGAGGAGGATACGCAGTATTTT,CATSAPPGAGEEDTQYF
NA,TRBJ1-4,NA,TRBV5-4,TGTGCCAGCAGCTTGGGCAGTAATAATGAAAAACTGTTTTTT,CASSLGSNNEKLFF
NA,TRBJ1-1,TRBD1,TRBV7-8,TGTGCCAGCAGCTTGGCAGGGGGTAACACTGAAGCTTTCTTT,CASSLAGGNTEAFF
NA,TRBJ2-6,NA,TRBV6-2/TRBV6-3,TGTGCCAGCAGTTACCCCGCAAGCTACTCTGGGGCCAACGTCCTGACTTTC,CASSYPASYSGANVLTF
NA,TRBJ1-1,TRBD1,TRBV12-3/TRBV12-4,TGTGCCAGCACCGGACAGGGACCCACTGAAGCTTTCTTT,CASTGQGPTEAFF
NA,TRBJ1-4,NA,TRBV5-1,TGCGCCAGCAGCGCGGGCTCCATTACTAATGAAAAACTGTTTTTT,CASSAGSITNEKLFF
NA,TRBJ1-4,NA,TRBV4-2,TGTGCCAGCAGCCAAGACTGGCAGGGGTTTAATGAAAAACTGTTTTTT,CASSQDWQGFNEKLFF
NA,TRBJ1-2,NA,TRBV6-5,TGTGCCAGCAGTTACCCAGGCTACGGCTACACCTTC,CASSYPGYGYTF
once,TRBJ2-5,TRBD2,TRBV18,TGTGCCAGCTCACCAGGCAGGACTAGCGTTAAAGAGACCCAGTACTTC,CASSPGRTSVKETQYF
NA,TRBJ1-4,NA,TRBV20-1,TGCAGTGCTGGGACTTTGGGACTGAGGGTTTTT,CSAGTLGLRVF
many,TRBJ2-2,NA,TRBV4-2,TGTGCCAGCAGCCATTTGACTGAGCGTAACACCGGGGAGCTGTTTTTT,CASSHLTERNTGELFF
NA,TRBJ1-4,NA,TRBV6-8,TGTGCCAGCAGTTTGCCACCGCCGGGCAGGGGCGTTGAAAAACTGTTTTTT,CASSLPPPGRGVEKLFF
NA,TRBJ2-7,NA,TRBV11-2,TGTGCCAGCAGCGCGATGGGGGGAGGCTACGAGCAGTACTTC,CASSAMGGGYEQYF
NA,TRBJ2-3,NA,TRBV2,TGTGCCAGCCAAAGTAGACAGTCAGATACGCAGTATTTT,CASQSRQSDTQYF
NA,TRBJ1-6,NA,TRBV6-4,TGTGCCAGCAGTGCCTACAGAAATAATTCACCCCTCCACTTT,CASSAYRNNSPLHF
NA,TRBJ1-2,TRBD1,TRBV18,TGTGCCAGCTCAAGGACAGGGGGAAACTATGGCTACACCTTC,CASSRTGGNYGYTF
NA,TRBJ2-7,NA,TRBV6-5,TGTGCCAGCACAAGCGGGACATCCGGAACCTACGAGCAGTACTTC,CASTSGTSGTYEQYF
NA,TRBJ1-5,TRBD1,TRBV7-2,TGTGCCAGCAGCTTATGGAGACAGGGGGCGCAACAGCCCCAGCATTTT,CASSLWRQGAQQPQHF
few,TRBJ1-2,TRBD1,TRBV27,TGTGCCAGCAGTCCACAGGGGGACTATGGCTACACCTTC,CASSPQGDYGYTF
NA,TRBJ1-5,TRBD1,TRBV5-1,TGCGCCAGCAGCTTGGGGACAGGGGGGCAGCCCCAGCATTTT,CASSLGTGGQPQHF
few,TRBJ1-2,NA,TRBV6-5,TGTGCCAGCAGTTACGGACATAAACTTTATGGCTACACCTTC,CASSYGHKLYGYTF
NA,TRBJ2-7,TRBD1,TRBV29-1,TGCAGCGTAGAACAGGGGGCTTGGTCCGAGCAGTACTTC,CSVEQGAWSEQYF
NA,TRBJ1-1,NA,TRBV12-3/TRBV12-4,TGTGCCAGCAGTCCCCAGGGAACTGAAGCTTTCTTT,CASSPQGTEAFF
NA,TRBJ1-2,NA,TRBV15,TGTGCCACCAGCAGAGATCGGAGCGGCTATGGCTACACCTTC,CATSRDRSGYGYTF
NA,TRBJ2-1,NA,TRBV9,TGTGCCAGCAGCAGGGGGGGAGACAATGAGCAGTTCTTC,CASSRGGDNEQFF
NA,TRBJ2-5,TRBD1,TRBV4-2,TGTGCCAGCAGCCGCCAACAGGGGGCTGTAGAGACCCAGTACTTC,CASSRQQGAVETQYF
NA,TRBJ1-2,NA,TRBV3-1/TRBV3-2,TGTGCCAGCAGCCAGTATCCCGGGGTAGTAGACGGCTACACCTTC,CASSQYPGVVDGYTF
NA,TRBJ1-3,NA,TRBV28,TGTGCCAGCAGTTTAGGTGTCAGGAGGTCGGGAAACACCATATATTTT,CASSLGVRRSGNTIYF
NA,TRBJ2-7,TRBD2,TRBV7-8,TGTGCCAGCAGCGCAGGACTAGCGTCCTACGAGCAGTACTTC,CASSAGLASYEQYF
NA,TRBJ2-3,TRBD2,TRBV9,TGTGCCAGCAGCGTAGGATTAGCGGGAGGGGCGGTAGATACGCAGTATTTT,CASSVGLAGGAVDTQYF
NA,TRBJ1-4,NA,TRBV5-1,TGCGCCAGCAGCTTGGGGCCTCGGGTGTCCTTTAATGAAAAACTGTTTTTT,CASSLGPRVSFNEKLFF
NA,TRBJ2-5,TRBD1,TRBV3-1/TRBV3-2,TGTGCCAGCAGCCAAGAACCCAGGACAGGGGGAAAAGAGACCCAGTACTTC,CASSQEPRTGGKETQYF
NA,TRBJ1-1,NA,TRBV3-1/TRBV3-2,TGTGCCAGCAGCCGAAGAAGACTCACGAACACTGAAGCTTTCTTT,CASSRRRLTNTEAFF
NA,TRBJ2-7,TRBD2,TRBV19,TGTGCCAGTAGTATTGCGGGAGGGCTTCCCTACGAGCAGTACTTC,CASSIAGGLPYEQYF